This T cell receptor beta chain was sequenced in a study of blood T cell repertoires in COVID-19. Enrolled through a virtual design, the participants were between about 18 and 100 years of age and came from 24 US areas. Participants' own reports of clinical history determined their cohort assignment. Donors of Cohort 3 who recovered were those that had two negative PCRs, clearance, or symptom resolution. TCRdb keeps only in-frame clones here, not all; method: immunoSEQ multiplex PCR. The profile shows around 140,000 clones, over 60% of them singletons. Germline V gives CDR1 MNHEY, CDR2 SMNVEV (reference sequence). CDR3 length: 14 amino acids. Trimming took 5 bases from V and 4 from J, leaving 14 bases between them.

Sequencing was performed on PBMCs or T cells enriched from blood (not recorded which). The receptor was derived from a woman between 50 and 59 years old who had recovered from COVID-19. The chain carries TRBV27 and TRBJ1-2; D is uncertain. In DNA, the CDR3 is TGTGCCAGCAGTCCTCCTAACAGCATCTATGGCTACACCTTC. It yields the protein CASSPPNSIYGYTF.